The 25 T cell receptor beta chains given below trace back to one sample, sequenced in a study of beta chain features in type 1 diabetes. Expressed TCRB transcripts were sequenced because the isolated RNA had all been reverse transcribed beforehand. TCRdb's table, derived via immunoSEQ multiplex PCR, lists solely in-frame clones and lacks some. The data show around 250,000 clones, 68% seen once. The specimen sequenced was naive CD4+ T cells from blood. The receptors were gathered from a man aged 30 to 39 in good health.

The chain links TRBV29-1 to TRBJ2-7; no clear D. V was trimmed by 4 bases and J by 3 bases, leaving 16 bases between them. Germline CDR1 and CDR2: SQVTM and ANQGSEA. The CDR3 spans 14 residues. The CDR3: CSVAHAAPFYEQYF. CDR3 sequence (DNA): TGCAGCGTTGCACATGCGGCTCCGTTCTACGAGCAGTACTTC.

The chain couples TRBV6-6 to TRBJ2-3; D possibly corresponds to TRBD1 (5 bases). Trimming stripped 6 bases from V and 2 bases from J, with 15 bases between. The V gene's germline CDR1 is MNHNY and CDR2 SVGAGI (reference sequence). This CDR3 comprises 15 residues. Here the CDR3 DNA reads TGTGCCAGCAGCCTGACAGCCGGGCTCACAGATACGCAGTATTTT. As protein: CASSLTAGLTDTQYF.

This chain uses TRBV6-5 with TRBJ1-4; 7 nucleotides align to TRBD1. The CDR3 has 14 residues. V gave up 6 bases and J gave up 4 bases; unmatched junction bases: 5. Germline V gene lookup returns CDR1 MNHEY and CDR2 SVGAGI. The CDR3 DNA reads TGTGCCAGCAGGCCGGGACAGCTTAATGAAAAACTGTTTTTT. Its translation: CASRPGQLNEKLFF.

The gene calls are TRBV29-1 and TRBJ1-2; 7 bases agree with TRBD1. The CDR3 is made up of 11 amino acids. Germline V lookup: CDR1 SQVTM, CDR2 ANQGSEA. The V gene end was trimmed by 6 bases and the J gene end by 6 bases; junction bases not matched to a gene: 4. As DNA, the CDR3 is TGCAGCGTGGAGGACAGGCATGGCTACACCTTC. It is translated as CSVEDRHGYTF.

The rearrangement links TRBV6-6 to TRBJ2-5; possibly TRBD1 for D (6 bases). Germline lookup yields CDR1 MNHNY and CDR2 SVGAGI (reference sequence). Trimming shortened V by 6 bases and J by 4 bases, and 12 bases separated the two germline ends. The CDR3 covers 13 residues. The CDR3 DNA reads TGTGCCAGCAGCCTTTTGGGGGCAGAGACCCAGTACTTC. It codes for CASSLLGAETQYF.

About this clone: Other DNA sequences in this specimen translate into the identical CDR3. The chain couples TRBV20-1 to TRBJ2-5, with unresolved D. V lost 3 bases and J lost 3, with 2 bases in between. The germline V gene encodes CDR1 DFQATT and CDR2 SNEGSKA (reference sequence). The CDR3 length is 10 residues. The CDR3 loop reads CSASKETQYF. The CDR3 DNA sequence: TGCAGTGCTAGTAAAGAGACCCAGTACTTC.

V usage is TRBV25-1 and J usage is TRBJ1-6; D gene unclear. This CDR3 is 14 amino acids long. Germline CDR1 MGHDK, CDR2 SYGVNS. V was clipped by 1 base and J by 4 bases, with 5 bases between them. The CDR3 DNA is TGTGCCAGCAGTGAATCCAGGTATAATTCACCCCTCCACTTT. Translated: CASSESRYNSPLHF.

CDR3 DNA: TGTGCCTGCACGGGACGTAATTCCCCCTACGAGCAGTACTTC. Protein product: CACTGRNSPYEQYF. The J gene is TRBJ2-7, the V gene TRBV30, with D perhaps matching TRBD1 or TRBD2 (5 bases each). Germline V gene lookup returns CDR1 GTSNPN and CDR2 SVGIG (reference sequence). Trimming shortened V by 6 bases and J by 2 bases, and 17 bases separated the two germline ends. This CDR3 has 14 amino acids.

The chain employs TRBV28 and TRBJ2-1, with 8 bases aligning to TRBD1. Germline V gives CDR1 MDHEN, CDR2 SYDVKM. The CDR3 sequence is 14 residues long. V gave up 6 bases and J gave up 4 bases; unmatched junction bases: 5. CDR3: CASSLRDRYNEQFF. In nucleotides, the CDR3 is TGTGCCAGCAGCCTCCGGGACAGGTACAATGAGCAGTTCTTC.

The rearrangement uses TRBV28 and TRBJ2-1, with a weak D call TRBD2 (6 bases). The germline V gene encodes CDR1 MDHEN and CDR2 SYDVKM. The V end was cut by 2 bases, the J end by 7 bases, with 12 bases between. The CDR3 has 14 residues. The chain's CDR3 is CASSLAGNRNEQFF. The CDR3 nucleotides read TGTGCCAGCAGTTTAGCGGGAAATCGGAATGAGCAGTTCTTC.

This chain connects TRBV29-1 to TRBJ2-1, with 9 bases aligning to TRBD2. The CDR3 has 15 residues. The junction had 12 bases not matched to a gene; V was cut back by 4 bases and J by 8 bases. Germline V lookup: CDR1 SQVTM, CDR2 ANQGSEA. CDR3 DNA sequence: TGCAGCGTTGGACCCGGGACTAGCACGCGTGATGAGCAGTTCTTC. Translation gives CSVGPGTSTRDEQFF.

A few counts support this clone. The genes are TRBV7-2 and TRBJ2-4; 9 nucleotides agree with TRBD1. Looked up from germline, CDR1 is SGHTA and CDR2 is FQGNSA. V was clipped by 5 bases and J by 7 bases; unmatched bases: 0. The CDR3 has 12 residues. This chain's CDR3 is CASSDRGNIQYF. The CDR3 DNA reads as TGTGCCAGCAGCGACAGGGGGAACATTCAGTACTTC.

The chain is built from TRBV2 and TRBJ2-1; TRBD2 matches 8 bases. This CDR3 contains 15 residues. After removal of 4 bases from V and 0 bases from J, the junction contained 2 bases not matched to a gene. Germline-derived CDR1 and CDR2 are SNHLY and FYNNEI. This CDR3 reads CASSGGTSSYNEQFF. The CDR3 DNA sequence: TGTGCCAGCAGTGGTGGGACTAGCTCCTACAATGAGCAGTTCTTC.

This sequence joins TRBV30 and TRBJ1-4, with D hard to call. CDR1 is GTSNPN, CDR2 SVGIG, per germline (reference sequence). The CDR3 runs to 15 residues. The V gene lost 2 bases and the J gene lost 7 bases, with 17 bases spanning the gap. CDR3 nucleotides: TGTGCCTGGAGTCCCCTCTCGGGGTTCGGTGAAAAACTGTTTTTT. It translates to CAWSPLSGFGEKLFF.

The rearrangement joins TRBV4-3 to TRBJ2-7; 7 nucleotides agree with TRBD2. CDR3 length: 16 residues. Trimming took 0 bases from V and 2 from J; bases not matched to a gene: 7. Germline values: CDR1 LGHNA, CDR2 YSLEER. CDR3 protein: CASSQEGLVDPYEQYF. The CDR3 nucleotides are TGCGCCAGCAGCCAAGAAGGACTAGTTGATCCCTACGAGCAGTACTTC.

V gene TRBV4-3 combines with J gene TRBJ2-3, with D perhaps TRBD1 or TRBD2 (5 bases each). CDR1 is LGHNA and CDR2 is YSLEER in the germline V gene. CDR3 length equals 14 residues. V lost 4 bases, J lost 2 bases, and 10 bases lay in between. CDR3 coding DNA: TGCGCCAGCAGCCGGGACCCCTACACAGATACGCAGTATTTT. Protein sequence: CASSRDPYTDTQYF.

A few counts support this clone. The rearrangement uses TRBV5-1 and TRBJ2-5, with TRBD1 as a possible D gene (5 bases). CDR1 and CDR2 (germline): SGHRS, YFSETQ. This CDR3 comprises 14 residues. V dropped 2 bases and J dropped 4 bases, with 12 bases sitting between them. The CDR3 region has the DNA TGCGCCAGCAGCTTTGGTGGGGCGAGAGAGACCCAGTACTTC. It translates to CASSFGGARETQYF.

This sequence joins TRBV7-9 and TRBJ1-3; TRBD1 matches at 8 bases. CDR1 and CDR2 (germline): SEHNR, FQNEAQ (reference sequence). The CDR3 covers 14 residues. The V segment lost 6 bases and the J segment 2 bases; nucleotides outside the gene matches: 3. The CDR3 loop is CASSSDRAGNTIYF. The CDR3 region has the DNA TGTGCCAGCAGTTCGGACAGGGCTGGAAACACCATATATTTT.

To note about this clone: Other DNA sequences within the sample encode an identical CDR3. The chain is built from TRBV20-1 and TRBJ2-3; D might be TRBD2 (6 bases). Germline V gene data show CDR1 as DFQATT and CDR2 as SNEGSKA (reference sequence). This CDR3 is built from 11 residues. The V and J ends lost 5 bases and 6 bases respectively, with 9 bases between them. CDR3 in amino acids: CSASGGDTQYF. DNA of the CDR3: TGCAGTGCTTCTGGAGGGGATACGCAGTATTTT.

The V and J genes are TRBV4-2 and TRBJ2-1, with D possibly TRBD2 on 5 matching bases. Trimming cost V 0 bases and J 0 bases, with 9 bases left between them. From germline, CDR1 is LGHNA and CDR2 YNFKEQ. This CDR3 spans 16 amino acids. CDR3 in amino acids: CASSQETTISYNEQFF. CDR3 coding DNA: TGTGCCAGCAGCCAAGAGACGACTATCTCCTACAATGAGCAGTTCTTC.

This clone was picked up a small number of times. This sequence joins TRBV15 and TRBJ2-5; D ambiguous. The J call is uncertain, as TRBJ2-7 better fits the DNA end. From germline, CDR1 is LNHNV and CDR2 YYDKDF (reference sequence). This CDR3 has 14 amino acids. This chain's CDR3 is CATSSGGSSYEQYF. The CDR3 nucleotides read TGTGCCACCAGCAGTGGCGGAAGCTCCTACGAGCAGTACTTC.

This clone was counted once. V is TRBV2 and J is TRBJ2-1; tentative D call: TRBD2 (5 bases). This CDR3 contains 11 residues. Trimming left V 4 bases short and J 8 bases short, with 6 bases between. The germline gives CDR1 SNHLY, CDR2 FYNNEI. The DNA for the CDR3 is TGTGCCAGCAGTGTGAGGGATGAGCAGTTCTTC. Its translation is CASSVRDEQFF.

The CDR3 coding sequence is TGCAGCGTTGGGGGGAAACTAGCGGGAGTTTACTACTTC. Its protein product is CSVGGKLAGVYYF. The genes are TRBV29-1 and TRBJ2-5; 11 nucleotides match TRBD2. The germline V gene encodes CDR1 SQVTM and CDR2 ANQGSEA. This CDR3 has 13 amino acids. V lost 4 bases, J lost 14 bases, and 12 bases stayed unmatched.

The J gene is TRBJ1-5, the V gene TRBV30, with D possibly TRBD1 on 5 matching bases. Germline V lookup: CDR1 GTSNPN, CDR2 SVGIG (reference sequence). The CDR3 contains 15 residues. V was clipped by 2 bases and J by 2 bases, with 13 bases between them. The CDR3 spells CAWSPGLSGNQPQHF. CDR3 DNA sequence: TGTGCCTGGAGTCCGGGACTGTCCGGCAATCAGCCCCAGCATTTT.

For the CDR3, the DNA is TGTGCCAGCAGCTCCCTGACAGACTACAATGAGCAGTTCTTC. Protein: CASSSLTDYNEQFF. The gene calls are TRBV11-2 and TRBJ2-1; D is possibly TRBD1 (5 bases). V lost 4 bases and J 3 bases, leaving 10 bases between the germline ends. The CDR3 sequence is 14 residues long. Germline CDR1 reads SGHAT; CDR2 reads FQNNGV.